This record concerns one TCR beta chain sequence. What it recognizes is unknown. The DNA is left out, because the CDR3 cannot be placed on it with certainty; the CDR3 is given as TCRdb lists it. These data belong to a study of regulatory T cells in long-lasting Graves disease. Overall study findings and caveats: Persistent Graves' disease cases displayed lower TCR diversity than newly diagnosed ones.

From germline, CDR1 is SQVTM and CDR2 ANQGSEA. The CDR3 region is 15 residues in length, termini included. The TCR beta library used iRepertoire HTBI primers with Arm-PCR amplification of CDR3. TCRdb recomputed calls from the multiplex PCR reads with MiXCR, one row per CDR3 protein. Found here are some 350,000 distinct CDR3 sequences, 15% to 20% of them singletons; the top ten hold just over 20%. The sample's time point: newly diagnosed GD, antithyroid drugs for less than 3 months. PBMC RNA was the source of the TCR library. This sample also belongs to another study, concerning T cells in Graves' hyperthyroidism and ophthalmopathy. That work adds: Stability of Graves' hyperthyroidism was defined as absent ophthalmopathy progression within 18 months.

This sample comprised peripheral blood mononuclear cells (PBMCs), obtained at new diagnosis, from a patient treated with antithyroid drugs. The TCR was taken from a woman younger than 30 with Graves disease. The V and J genes are TRBV29-1 and TRBJ2-5; the DNA was not used to check the table's D call, TRBD1. The CDR3 reads CSVAYGTGGKETQCF.